This T cell receptor beta chain was retrieved from a study of T-cell reconstitution after alpha-beta-depleted transplantation in children. The table lists this clonotype with a few counts. CDR1 is SGHAT and CDR2 is FQNNGV in the germline V gene. The CDR3 extends over 12 amino acids. V was trimmed by 3 bases and J by 10 bases, leaving 10 bases between them. Preparing the TCRbeta library involved the use of unique molecular identifiers. TCRdb itself ran the PCR reads through MiXCR, one entry per CDR3 protein. This sample has around 190,000 distinct CDR3 sequences, with approximately 7% found just once. This sequence joins TRBV11-2 and TRBJ2-1, with D possibly being TRBD1 (6 bases). The sequenced sample was PBMCs, obtained before TCRalphabeta/CD19-depleted stem cell transplant. The TCR comes from a boy between 2 and 15 years old with acute lymphoblastic leukemia, due to receive a stem cell transplant. The CDR3 DNA follows: TGTGCCAGCAGCTTCCCTGACAGGGAGCAGTTCTTC. This translates into CASSFPDREQFF.